Listed below are T cell receptor beta chains from one sample, sequenced in a study of blood T cell repertoires in COVID-19. Assay: immunoSEQ multiplex PCR; the TCRdb copy retains only in-frame clones and omits some. This sample yields some 270,000 clones, of which roughly 88% are seen a single time; 0.85% to 0.9% belongs to the top ten. The sequenced sample consisted of peripheral blood. Every receptor here comes from a human donor with COVID-19, enrolled during active disease. The donor label of this sample is uncertain. Each CDR3 is given with its conserved first and last residue. D genes are given only for firm matches. The listing skips clone size in some rows; elsewhere it reads once, few, many or a size class.

size: NA
D: TRBD2
J: TRBJ2-1
V: TRBV7-3
CDR3: CASSHAPSGRYNEQFF
DNA: TGTGCCAGCAGCCATGCTCCTAGCGGGAGGTACAATGAGCAGTTCTTC

size: few
D: NA
J: TRBJ1-6
V: TRBV5-1
CDR3: CASHQGGPPANSPLHF
DNA: TGCGCCAGCCATCAAGGAGGGCCCCCCGCTAATTCACCCCTCCACTTT

size: once
D: TRBD2
J: TRBJ2-7
V: TRBV19
CDR3: CASRVAGESYEQYF
DNA: TGTGCCAGTCGGGTAGCGGGAGAGTCCTACGAGCAGTACTTC

size: few
D: NA
J: TRBJ2-2
V: TRBV18
CDR3: CASCPGAGGELFF
DNA: TGTGCCAGCTGCCCTGGGGCCGGCGGGGAGCTGTTTTTT

size: NA
D: NA
J: TRBJ1-4
V: TRBV27
CDR3: CASSFQGRGNEKLFF
DNA: TGTGCCAGCAGTTTTCAGGGGCGCGGTAATGAAAAACTGTTTTTT

size: once
D: NA
J: TRBJ1-4
V: TRBV7-2
CDR3: CASSQGVVEGEKLFF
DNA: TGTGCCAGCAGCCAAGGGGTGGTTGAAGGAGAAAAACTGTTTTTT

size: many
D: TRBD1
J: TRBJ1-1
V: TRBV9
CDR3: CASSVGDSRTEAFF
DNA: TGTGCCAGCAGCGTAGGGGACAGCCGGACTGAAGCTTTCTTT

size: NA
D: NA
J: TRBJ2-1
V: TRBV5-4
CDR3: CASSSQGGTYNEQFF
DNA: TGTGCCAGCAGCTCCCAGGGTGGAACCTACAATGAGCAGTTCTTC

size: NA
D: NA
J: TRBJ2-6
V: TRBV6-5
CDR3: CALGDSGANVLTF
DNA: TGTGCCTTAGGGGACTCTGGGGCCAACGTCCTGACTTTC

size: NA
D: NA
J: TRBJ1-3
V: TRBV19
CDR3: CASSLGTLRSGNTIYF
DNA: TGTGCCAGTAGTTTGGGGACACTACGCTCTGGAAACACCATATATTTT

size: once
D: NA
J: TRBJ2-3
V: TRBV28
CDR3: CASSSPIGAATQYF
DNA: TGTGCCAGCAGTTCCCCTATTGGTGCGGCTACGCAGTATTTT

size: NA
D: TRBD1
J: TRBJ1-6
V: TRBV27
CDR3: CASSPGTDLPYNSPLHF
DNA: TGTGCCAGCAGTCCTGGGACAGACCTTCCCTATAATTCACCCCTCCACTTT

size: NA
D: TRBD1
J: TRBJ1-2
V: TRBV3-1/TRBV3-2
CDR3: CASSQADRVGYTF
DNA: TGTGCCAGCAGCCAAGCCGACAGGGTCGGCTACACCTTC

size: once
D: NA
J: TRBJ1-3
V: TRBV6-5
CDR3: CASSWAGPGNTIYF
DNA: TGTGCCAGCAGTTGGGCAGGGCCTGGAAACACCATATATTTT

size: NA
D: NA
J: TRBJ1-4
V: TRBV7-9
CDR3: CASSLRGQGYEKLFF
DNA: TGTGCCAGCAGCTTAAGGGGTCAGGGGTATGAAAAACTGTTTTTT

size: NA
D: TRBD1
J: TRBJ2-3
V: TRBV7-2
CDR3: CASRTGATDTQYF
DNA: TGTGCCTCTAGAACAGGGGCGACAGATACGCAGTATTTT

size: NA
D: NA
J: TRBJ1-3
V: TRBV5-1
CDR3: CASSFLPTGLSGNTIYF
DNA: TGCGCCAGCAGCTTCCTCCCGACAGGCCTCTCTGGAAACACCATATATTTT

size: NA
D: NA
J: TRBJ1-4
V: TRBV7-2
CDR3: CASSSGTVRREKLFF
DNA: TGTGCCAGCAGCTCCGGAACAGTGAGACGCGAAAAACTGTTTTTT

size: few
D: TRBD1
J: TRBJ1-2
V: TRBV29-1
CDR3: CSVTQGAGYGYTF
DNA: TGCAGCGTTACCCAGGGGGCCGGCTATGGCTACACCTTC

size: NA
D: NA
J: TRBJ2-5
V: TRBV29-1
CDR3: CSVEEWQGGETQYF
DNA: TGCAGCGTTGAAGAGTGGCAGGGTGGCGAGACCCAGTACTTC

size: NA
D: TRBD1
J: TRBJ1-4
V: TRBV3-1/TRBV3-2
CDR3: CASSPNRQGGGEKLFF
DNA: TGTGCCAGCAGCCCAAATCGACAGGGGGGAGGTGAAAAACTGTTTTTT

size: once
D: TRBD2
J: TRBJ2-1
V: TRBV11-3
CDR3: CASSLGPPSLAGGYNEQFF
DNA: TGTGCCAGCAGCTTAGGCCCCCCTTCTCTAGCGGGAGGCTACAATGAGCAGTTCTTC

size: NA
D: TRBD1
J: TRBJ1-1
V: TRBV2
CDR3: CASRGQGATEAFF
DNA: TGTGCCAGCCGAGGACAGGGGGCCACTGAAGCTTTCTTT

size: few
D: TRBD1
J: TRBJ1-4
V: TRBV9
CDR3: CASSRGTENEKLFF
DNA: TGTGCCAGCAGCCGAGGGACAGAGAATGAAAAACTGTTTTTT

size: NA
D: TRBD2
J: TRBJ2-3
V: TRBV11-2
CDR3: CASSLTLAGASTDTQYF
DNA: TGTGCCAGCAGCTTAACCCTAGCGGGGGCTAGCACAGATACGCAGTATTTT

size: NA
D: TRBD1
J: TRBJ1-1
V: TRBV10-3
CDR3: CAILPGQGGGTEAFF
DNA: TGTGCCATTCTCCCGGGACAGGGCGGGGGCACTGAAGCTTTCTTT

size: NA
D: TRBD2
J: TRBJ2-7
V: TRBV7-2
CDR3: CASSSKRTSTGEQYF
DNA: TGTGCCAGCAGCTCCAAAAGGACTAGCACGGGCGAGCAGTACTTC

size: NA
D: TRBD1
J: TRBJ1-5
V: TRBV28
CDR3: CASSLQGANQPQHF
DNA: TGTGCCAGCAGTTTACAGGGGGCTAATCAGCCCCAGCATTTT

size: NA
D: NA
J: TRBJ2-3
V: TRBV7-6
CDR3: CASSPTGLELTDTQYF
DNA: TGTGCCAGCAGCCCCACGGGACTGGAACTAACAGATACGCAGTATTTT

size: NA
D: NA
J: TRBJ2-7
V: TRBV28
CDR3: CASSLVNGRQYF
DNA: TGTGCCAGCAGTTTAGTCAACGGGAGGCAGTACTTC

size: NA
D: NA
J: TRBJ1-4
V: TRBV7-2
CDR3: CASSSLGGIGGEKLFF
DNA: TGTGCCAGCAGCTCCTTGGGGGGTATTGGGGGTGAAAAACTGTTTTTT

size: NA
D: TRBD1
J: TRBJ1-1
V: TRBV14
CDR3: CASSQGPSGGTEAFF
DNA: TGTGCCAGCAGCCAAGGGCCGTCAGGGGGGACTGAAGCTTTCTTT

size: NA
D: NA
J: TRBJ1-1
V: TRBV14
CDR3: CASSQALGVSEAFF
DNA: TGTGCCAGCAGCCAGGCTTTAGGAGTGTCTGAAGCTTTCTTT

size: once
D: NA
J: TRBJ2-7
V: TRBV6-6
CDR3: CASSYLRDKQYF
DNA: TGTGCCAGCAGTTACTTGCGGGATAAGCAGTACTTC

size: NA
D: NA
J: TRBJ2-5
V: TRBV7-2
CDR3: CASSLALAGVQTQYF
DNA: TGTGCCAGCAGCTTAGCGCTGGCAGGGGTACAGACCCAGTACTTC

size: NA
D: TRBD1
J: TRBJ2-7
V: TRBV27
CDR3: CASSIRDRVHEQYF
DNA: TGTGCCAGCAGCATAAGGGACAGGGTCCACGAGCAGTACTTC

size: NA
D: TRBD2
J: TRBJ2-1
V: TRBV19
CDR3: CASRTHPTSDEQFF
DNA: TGTGCCAGTAGAACCCACCCCACTAGCGATGAGCAGTTCTTC

size: NA
D: NA
J: TRBJ2-1
V: TRBV4-1
CDR3: CASSLFSVGVGNEQFF
DNA: TGCGCCAGCAGCCTTTTCAGCGTAGGAGTTGGCAATGAGCAGTTCTTC

size: NA
D: NA
J: TRBJ1-1
V: TRBV19
CDR3: CASTGRYDEAFF
DNA: TGTGCCAGTACCGGGAGGTATGATGAAGCTTTCTTT